The source of this T cell receptor (beta chain) is a study of blood T cell repertoires in COVID-19 (dated by TCRdb to about 2020). In the study overall: Recovered participants in ImmuneRACE Cohort 3 were defined by two consecutive negative NP/OP PCR tests, clearance by a healthcare professional, or resolution of symptoms. Samples covering the acute and convalescent phases of COVID-19 were provided by collaborators in the United States, Italy and Spain. The prospective study material was composed of cDNA or gDNA derived from T cells, B-cell-depleted T cells, or PBMCs. Subjects who had been exposed to COVID-19, were actively infected with it, or had recovered from it provided the deeply sampled blood TCRbeta repertoires that made up the dataset. The repertoires were released in a freely available public database intended as a resource for research on the immune response to SARS-CoV-2. The samples were drawn from two sources: the first 160 participants of the ongoing ImmuneRACE study, and 950 to 1,500 subjects contributed by 6 global collaborators. Nearly every sample came with metadata listing a de-identified subject ID, COVID-19 status, age in years and sex. Where available, HLA class I and class II types were taken from metadata supplied by the sample provider and were not determined by assay-based typing. The investigation overall reported the following: The quantity of clinical and demographic metadata differed by source and by participant and was supplied without curation.

Worth noting for this clone: Its antigen is currently not known. At one boundary the junction diverges from the germline segment, which might be a read error.

TCRbeta CDR3 regions were amplified from genomic DNA by means of the immunoSEQ Assay, a bias-controlled multiplex PCR. In the authors' own workflow: Within the assay, amplification of reference gene primers was used to estimate how many nucleated cells each sample contained. Sequence reads were collapsed and filtered to measure the absolute abundance of every unique TCRbeta CDR3 rearrangement. For each sample, productive Simpson clonality was calculated as the square root of Simpson's diversity index over productive rearrangements. In TCRdb, the immuneACCESS table is reduced to in-frame sequences with V and J assigned. These tables do not hold every clone; where another copy was compared, an unresolved V gene accounts for under half, and the others remain unexplained. The V and J calls and clone size are taken from that table; D and trimming were inferred from the DNA. This sample holds about 280,000 clones; around nine tenths were observed only once. The leading ten clones occupy approximately 2% of the sample.

According to the germline V gene, CDR1 reads SQVTM and CDR2 reads ANQGSEA. There are 15 amino acids in the CDR3, from cysteine to phenylalanine inclusive. CDR3 DNA only is kept here, 45 bases in frame from base 1. Enrolling through a virtual design, the prospective study's participants ranged in age from roughly 18 to 95 years and lived across some 22 United States geographic areas. To assign participants to cohorts, the prospective study relied on clinical history that participants themselves reported in a screening survey and a study questionnaire. Each participant in the prospective study had whole blood, serum and a nasopharyngeal or oropharyngeal swab collected by mobile phlebotomists. Additional blood draws and questionnaires over an approximately two-month period could optionally be provided by prospective study participants. Before DNA extraction, blood samples from the prospective study were shipped at room temperature or frozen.

The sequence came from a woman aged 55-75 years in a cohort exposed to, infected with or recovered from COVID-19 (not recorded which). The sample taken for sequencing was PBMCs or T cells enriched from blood (not recorded which). The chain is assembled from TRBV29-1 and TRBJ2-1, with TRBD2 identical over 7 junction bases. The CDR3 region reads CSVGQRDSAYNEQFF. The bases read TGCAGCGTCGGCCAGCGGGACTCCGCTTACAATGAGCAATTCTTC.